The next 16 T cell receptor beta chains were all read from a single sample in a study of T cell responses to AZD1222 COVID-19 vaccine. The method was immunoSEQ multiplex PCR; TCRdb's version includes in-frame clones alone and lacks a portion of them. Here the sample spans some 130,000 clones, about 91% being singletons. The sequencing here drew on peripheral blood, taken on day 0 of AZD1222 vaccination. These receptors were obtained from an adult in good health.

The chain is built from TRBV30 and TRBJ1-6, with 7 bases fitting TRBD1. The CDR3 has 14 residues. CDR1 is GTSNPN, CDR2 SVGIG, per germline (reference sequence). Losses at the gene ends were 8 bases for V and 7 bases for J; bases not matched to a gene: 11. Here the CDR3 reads CAGSVGTANSPLHF. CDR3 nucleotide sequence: TGTGCCGGGTCGGTTGGGACAGCGAATTCACCCCTCCACTTT.

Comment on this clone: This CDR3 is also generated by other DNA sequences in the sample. The chain's CDR3 is CASSRTVNTEAFF. CDR3 DNA sequence: TGTGCCAGCAGCCGGACAGTTAACACTGAAGCTTTCTTT. The gene calls are TRBV6-5 and TRBJ1-1, with D possibly TRBD1 on 6 matching bases. Trimming stripped 6 bases from V and 2 bases from J, with 10 bases between. This CDR3 region has 13 residues. Germline V lookup: CDR1 MNHEY, CDR2 SVGAGI.

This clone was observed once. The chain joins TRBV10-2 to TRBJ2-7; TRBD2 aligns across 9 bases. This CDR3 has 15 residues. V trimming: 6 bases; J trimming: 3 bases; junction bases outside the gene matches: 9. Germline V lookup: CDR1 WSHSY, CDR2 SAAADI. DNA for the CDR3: TGCGCCAGCAGCTTTAGCGGGAGAGCGCACTACGAGCAGTACTTC. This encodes CASSFSGRAHYEQYF.

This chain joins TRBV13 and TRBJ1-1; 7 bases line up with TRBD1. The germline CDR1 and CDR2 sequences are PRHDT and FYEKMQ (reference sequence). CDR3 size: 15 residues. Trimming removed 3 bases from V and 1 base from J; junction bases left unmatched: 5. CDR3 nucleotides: TGTGCCAGCAGCTTGGCCCCAGGGGGGAACACTGAAGCTTTCTTT. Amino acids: CASSLAPGGNTEAFF.

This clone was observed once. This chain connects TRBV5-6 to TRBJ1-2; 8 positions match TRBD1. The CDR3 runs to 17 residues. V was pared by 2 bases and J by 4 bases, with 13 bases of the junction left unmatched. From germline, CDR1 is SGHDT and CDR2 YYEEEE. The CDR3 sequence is CASSFYRAGRGPYGYTF. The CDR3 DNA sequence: TGTGCCAGCAGCTTTTATCGGGCGGGCAGGGGGCCCTATGGCTACACCTTC.

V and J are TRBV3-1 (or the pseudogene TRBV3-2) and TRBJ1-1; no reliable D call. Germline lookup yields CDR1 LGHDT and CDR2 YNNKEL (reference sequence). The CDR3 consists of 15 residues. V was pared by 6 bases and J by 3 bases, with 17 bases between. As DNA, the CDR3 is TGTGCCAGCAGTCCCTTCGGGAGCGGGGACACTGAAGCTTTCTTT. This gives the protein CASSPFGSGDTEAFF.

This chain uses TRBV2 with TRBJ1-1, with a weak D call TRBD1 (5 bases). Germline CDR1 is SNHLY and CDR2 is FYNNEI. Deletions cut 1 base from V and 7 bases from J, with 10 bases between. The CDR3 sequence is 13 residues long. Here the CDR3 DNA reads TGTGCCAGCAGTGAAGGGGACCTGAGTGAAGCTTTCTTT. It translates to CASSEGDLSEAFF.

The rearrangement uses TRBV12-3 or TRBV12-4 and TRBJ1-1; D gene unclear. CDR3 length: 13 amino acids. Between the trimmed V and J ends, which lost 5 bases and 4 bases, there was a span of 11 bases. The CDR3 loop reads CASSGGWVTEAFF. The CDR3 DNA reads TGTGCCAGCAGTGGAGGTTGGGTCACTGAAGCTTTCTTT.

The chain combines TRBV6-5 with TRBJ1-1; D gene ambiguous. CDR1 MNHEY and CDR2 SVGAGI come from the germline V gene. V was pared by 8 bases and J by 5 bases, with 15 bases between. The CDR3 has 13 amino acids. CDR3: CASGRNVGTEAFF. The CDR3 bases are TGTGCCAGCGGTAGGAATGTAGGGACTGAAGCTTTCTTT.

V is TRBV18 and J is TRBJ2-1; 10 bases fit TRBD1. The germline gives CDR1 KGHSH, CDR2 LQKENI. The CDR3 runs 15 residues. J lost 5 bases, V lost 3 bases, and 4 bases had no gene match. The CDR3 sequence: CASSPGQGRDNEQFF. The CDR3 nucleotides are TGTGCCAGCTCACCGGGACAGGGGAGAGACAATGAGCAGTTCTTC.

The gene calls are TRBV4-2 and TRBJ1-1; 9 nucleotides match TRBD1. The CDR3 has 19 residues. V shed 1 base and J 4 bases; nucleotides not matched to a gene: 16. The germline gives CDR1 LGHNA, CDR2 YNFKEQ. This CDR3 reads CASSQVISWDREGGTEAFF. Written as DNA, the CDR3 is TGTGCCAGCAGCCAAGTTATATCTTGGGACAGGGAGGGTGGCACTGAAGCTTTCTTT.

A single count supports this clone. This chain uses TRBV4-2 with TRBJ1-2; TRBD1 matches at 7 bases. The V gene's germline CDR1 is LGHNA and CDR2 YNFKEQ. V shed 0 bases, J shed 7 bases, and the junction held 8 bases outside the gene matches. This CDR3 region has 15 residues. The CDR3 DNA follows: TGTGCCAGCAGCCAAGAGACAGGGTGGGCGGGTGGCTACACCTTC. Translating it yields CASSQETGWAGGYTF.

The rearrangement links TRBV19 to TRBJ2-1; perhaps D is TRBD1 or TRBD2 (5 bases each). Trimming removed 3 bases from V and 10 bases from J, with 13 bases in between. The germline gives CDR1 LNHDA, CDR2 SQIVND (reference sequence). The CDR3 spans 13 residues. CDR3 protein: CASSMGLAEEQFF. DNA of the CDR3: TGTGCCAGTAGTATGGGGCTAGCTGAAGAGCAGTTCTTC.

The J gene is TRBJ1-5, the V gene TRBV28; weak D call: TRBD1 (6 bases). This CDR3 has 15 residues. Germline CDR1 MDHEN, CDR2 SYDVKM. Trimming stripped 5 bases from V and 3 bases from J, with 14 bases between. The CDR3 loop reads CASSILTGVNQPQHF. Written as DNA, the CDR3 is TGTGCCAGCAGTATTCTGACAGGCGTCAATCAGCCCCAGCATTTT.

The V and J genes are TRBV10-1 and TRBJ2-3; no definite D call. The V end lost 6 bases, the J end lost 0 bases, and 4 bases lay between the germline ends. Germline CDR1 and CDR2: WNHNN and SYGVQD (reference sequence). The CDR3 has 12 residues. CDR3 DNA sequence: TGCGCCAGCAGCCAGAGCACAGATACGCAGTATTTT. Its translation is CASSQSTDTQYF.

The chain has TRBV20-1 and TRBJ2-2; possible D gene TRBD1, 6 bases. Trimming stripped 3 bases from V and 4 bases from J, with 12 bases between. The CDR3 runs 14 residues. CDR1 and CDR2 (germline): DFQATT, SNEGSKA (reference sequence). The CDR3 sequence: CSASRSGVTGELFF. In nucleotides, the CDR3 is TGCAGTGCTAGTCGATCAGGGGTCACCGGGGAGCTGTTTTTT.